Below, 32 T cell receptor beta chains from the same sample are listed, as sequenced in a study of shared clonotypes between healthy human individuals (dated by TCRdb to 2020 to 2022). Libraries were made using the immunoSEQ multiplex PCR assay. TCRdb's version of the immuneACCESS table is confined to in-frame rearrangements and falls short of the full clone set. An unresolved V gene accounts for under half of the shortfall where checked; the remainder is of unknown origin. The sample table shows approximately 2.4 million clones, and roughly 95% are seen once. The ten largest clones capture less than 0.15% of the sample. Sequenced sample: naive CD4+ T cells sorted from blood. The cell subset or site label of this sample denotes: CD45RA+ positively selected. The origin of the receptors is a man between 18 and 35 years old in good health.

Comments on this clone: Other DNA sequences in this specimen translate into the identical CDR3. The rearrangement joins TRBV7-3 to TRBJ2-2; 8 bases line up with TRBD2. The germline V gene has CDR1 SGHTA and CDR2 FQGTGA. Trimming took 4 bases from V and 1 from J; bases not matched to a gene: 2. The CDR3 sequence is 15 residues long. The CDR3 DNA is TGTGCCAGCAGCTCGCTAGCGGGGAACACCGGGGAGCTGTTTTTT. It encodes CASSSLAGNTGELFF.

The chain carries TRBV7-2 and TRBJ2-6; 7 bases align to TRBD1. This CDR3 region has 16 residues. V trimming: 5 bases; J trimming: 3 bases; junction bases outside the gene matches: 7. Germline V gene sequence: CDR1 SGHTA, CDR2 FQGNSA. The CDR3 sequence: CASSNRGLGGANVLTF. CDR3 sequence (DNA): TGTGCCAGCAGCAACAGGGGCCTGGGTGGGGCCAACGTCCTGACTTTC.

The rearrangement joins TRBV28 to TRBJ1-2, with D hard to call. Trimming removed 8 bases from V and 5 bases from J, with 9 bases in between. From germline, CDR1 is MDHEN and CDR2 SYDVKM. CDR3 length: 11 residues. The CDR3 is CASGGSYGYTF. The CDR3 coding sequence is TGTGCCAGCGGCGGAAGTTATGGCTACACCTTC.

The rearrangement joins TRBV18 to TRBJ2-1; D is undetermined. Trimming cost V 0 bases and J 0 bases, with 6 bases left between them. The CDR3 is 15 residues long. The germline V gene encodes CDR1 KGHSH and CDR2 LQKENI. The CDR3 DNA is TGTGCCAGCTCACCACCACTGAGCTCCTACAATGAGCAGTTCTTC. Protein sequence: CASSPPLSSYNEQFF. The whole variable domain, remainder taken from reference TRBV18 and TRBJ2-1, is NAGVMQNPRHLVRRRGQEARLRCSPMKGHSHVYWYRQLPEEGLKFMVYLQKENIIDESGMPKERFSAEFPKEGPSILRIQQVVRGDSAAYFCASSPPLSSYNEQFFGPGTRLTVL.

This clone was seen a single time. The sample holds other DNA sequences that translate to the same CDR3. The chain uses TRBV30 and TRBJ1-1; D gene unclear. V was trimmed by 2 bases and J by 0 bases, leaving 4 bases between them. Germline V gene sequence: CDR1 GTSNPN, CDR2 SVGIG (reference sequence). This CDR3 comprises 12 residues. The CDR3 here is CAWSRLNTEAFF. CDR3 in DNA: TGTGCCTGGAGTAGGCTGAACACTGAAGCTTTCTTT.

The CDR3, as DNA: TGTGCCAGCAGCTTAGAGAGGCAAGGTGCGGCCACAGATACGCAGTATTTT. It yields the protein CASSLERQGAATDTQYF. This sequence joins TRBV7-2 and TRBJ2-3, with no clear D. The germline V gene has CDR1 SGHTA and CDR2 FQGNSA. The CDR3 spans 17 residues. The V end lost 1 base, the J end lost 2 bases, and 16 bases lay between the germline ends.

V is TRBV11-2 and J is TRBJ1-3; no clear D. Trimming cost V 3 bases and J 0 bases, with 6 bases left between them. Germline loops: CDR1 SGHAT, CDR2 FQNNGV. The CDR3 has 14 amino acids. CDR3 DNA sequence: TGTGCCAGCAGCTTTATGGGCTCTGGAAACACCATATATTTT. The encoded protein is CASSFMGSGNTIYF.

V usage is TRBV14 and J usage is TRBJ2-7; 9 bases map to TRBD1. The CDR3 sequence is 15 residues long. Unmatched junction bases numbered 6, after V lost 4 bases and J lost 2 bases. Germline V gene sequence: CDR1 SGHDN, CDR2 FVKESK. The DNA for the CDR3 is TGTGCCAGCAGCCGCGGGACAGGGAGAACCTACGAGCAGTACTTC. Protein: CASSRGTGRTYEQYF.

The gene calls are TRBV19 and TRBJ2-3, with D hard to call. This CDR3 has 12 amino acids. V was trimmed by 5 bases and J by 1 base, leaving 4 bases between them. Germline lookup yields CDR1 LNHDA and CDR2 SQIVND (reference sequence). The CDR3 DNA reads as TGTGCCAGTAGTCTCGGCACAGATACGCAGTATTTT. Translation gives CASSLGTDTQYF. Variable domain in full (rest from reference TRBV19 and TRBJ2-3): DGGITQSPKYLFRKEGQNVTLSCEQNLNHDAMYWYRQDPGQGLRLIYYSQIVNDFQKGDIAEGYSVSREKKESFPLTVTSAQKNPTAFYLCASSLGTDTQYFGPGTRLTVL.

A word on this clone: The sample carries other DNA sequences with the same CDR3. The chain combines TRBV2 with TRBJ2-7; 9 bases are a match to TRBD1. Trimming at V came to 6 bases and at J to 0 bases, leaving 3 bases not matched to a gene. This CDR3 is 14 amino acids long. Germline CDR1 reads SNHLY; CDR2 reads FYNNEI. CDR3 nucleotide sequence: TGTGCCAGCAGCCGGGACAGGGTCTCCTACGAGCAGTACTTC. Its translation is CASSRDRVSYEQYF.

The CDR3 region has the DNA TGCAGCGGGAATTCGGGCATGGCTGAAGCTTTCTTT. Its translation is CSGNSGMAEAFF. The J gene is TRBJ1-1, the V gene TRBV29-1; D call uncertain. The CDR3 has 12 residues. Trimming took 7 bases from V and 6 from J, leaving 15 bases between them. Germline V gene sequence: CDR1 SQVTM, CDR2 ANQGSEA.

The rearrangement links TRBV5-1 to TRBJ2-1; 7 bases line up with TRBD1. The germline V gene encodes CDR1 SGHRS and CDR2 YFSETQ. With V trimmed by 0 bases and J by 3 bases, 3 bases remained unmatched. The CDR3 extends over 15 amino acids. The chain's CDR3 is CASSLVQGRYNEQFF. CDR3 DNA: TGCGCCAGCAGCTTGGTACAGGGGCGCTACAATGAGCAGTTCTTC.

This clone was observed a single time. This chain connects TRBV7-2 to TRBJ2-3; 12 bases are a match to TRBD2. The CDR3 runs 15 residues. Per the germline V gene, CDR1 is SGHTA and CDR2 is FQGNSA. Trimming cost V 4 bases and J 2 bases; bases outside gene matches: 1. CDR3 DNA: TGTGCCAGCAGCTGGACTAGCGGGGTCACAGATACGCAGTATTTT. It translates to CASSWTSGVTDTQYF.

The CDR3 loop reads CASSLGDKTGEQYF. The CDR3 bases are TGCGCCAGCAGCTTGGGGGACAAGACGGGCGAGCAGTACTTC. The V gene is TRBV5-1, the J gene TRBJ2-7, with D perhaps TRBD1 (6 bases). In germline, CDR1 is SGHRS, CDR2 YFSETQ. The CDR3 has 14 amino acids. Trimming stripped 0 bases from V and 6 bases from J, with 13 bases between.

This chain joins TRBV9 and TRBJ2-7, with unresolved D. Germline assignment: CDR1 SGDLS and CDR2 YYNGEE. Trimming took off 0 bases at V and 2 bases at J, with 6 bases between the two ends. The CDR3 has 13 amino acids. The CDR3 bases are TGTGCCAGCAGCGTAGGGATTGCCTACGAGCAGTACTTC. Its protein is CASSVGIAYEQYF. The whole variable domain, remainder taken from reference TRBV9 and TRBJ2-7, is DSGVTQTPKHLITATGQRVTLRCSPRSGDLSVYWYQQSLDQGLQFLIQYYNGEERAKGNILERFSAQQFPDLHSELNLSSLELGDSALYFCASSVGIAYEQYFGPGTRLTVT.

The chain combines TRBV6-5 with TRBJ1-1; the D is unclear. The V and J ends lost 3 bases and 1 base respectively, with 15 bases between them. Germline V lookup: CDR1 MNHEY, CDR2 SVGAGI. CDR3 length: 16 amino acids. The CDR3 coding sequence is TGTGCCAGCAGTTATAGGCGCGGAACAAAGAACACTGAAGCTTTCTTT. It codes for CASSYRRGTKNTEAFF.

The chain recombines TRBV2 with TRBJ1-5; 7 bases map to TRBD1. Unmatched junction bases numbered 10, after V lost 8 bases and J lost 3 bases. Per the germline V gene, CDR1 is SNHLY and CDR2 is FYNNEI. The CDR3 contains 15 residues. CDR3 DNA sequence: TGTGCCAGCCGACAGGGTCCAATGGCCAATCAGCCCCAGCATTTT. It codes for CASRQGPMANQPQHF.

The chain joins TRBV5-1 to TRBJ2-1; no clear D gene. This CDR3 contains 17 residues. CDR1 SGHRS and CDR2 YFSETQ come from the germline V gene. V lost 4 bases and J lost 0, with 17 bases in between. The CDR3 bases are TGCGCCAGCAGCCCTGGATTGGGTTCGGGCTCCTACAATGAGCAGTTCTTC. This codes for CASSPGLGSGSYNEQFF. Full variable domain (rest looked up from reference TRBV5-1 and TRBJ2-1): KAGVTQTPRYLIKTRGQQVTLSCSPISGHRSVSWYQQTPGQGLQFLFEYFSETQRNKGNFPGRFSGRQFSNSRSEMNVSTLELGDSALYLCASSPGLGSGSYNEQFFGPGTRLTVL.

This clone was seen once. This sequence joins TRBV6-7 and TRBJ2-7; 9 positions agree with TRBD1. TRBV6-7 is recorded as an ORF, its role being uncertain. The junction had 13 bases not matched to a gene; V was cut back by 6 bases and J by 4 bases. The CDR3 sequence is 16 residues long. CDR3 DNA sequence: TGTGCCAGCAGCCTCCAGACAGGGGGTATTGTTTACGAGCAGTACTTC. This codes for CASSLQTGGIVYEQYF.

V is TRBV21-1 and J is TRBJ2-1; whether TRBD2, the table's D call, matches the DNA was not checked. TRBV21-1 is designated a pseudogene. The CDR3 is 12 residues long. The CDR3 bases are TGTGCCAGCCCACCGAGGAGCTGTGAGCAGTTCTTC. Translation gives CASPPRSCEQFF.

The CDR3 here is CASEGQGAQGYTF. DNA for the CDR3: TGTGCCAGCGAGGGGCAGGGGGCGCAAGGCTACACCTTC. V usage is TRBV2 and J usage is TRBJ1-2, with 8 bases lining up with TRBD1. From germline, CDR1 is SNHLY and CDR2 FYNNEI. This CDR3 comprises 13 residues. V trimming: 8 bases; J trimming: 8 bases; junction bases outside the gene matches: 10.

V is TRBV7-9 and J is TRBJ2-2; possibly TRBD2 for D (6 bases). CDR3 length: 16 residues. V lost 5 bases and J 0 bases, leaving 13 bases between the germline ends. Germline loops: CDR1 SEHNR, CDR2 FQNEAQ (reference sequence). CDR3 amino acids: CASSPAGTSNTGELFF. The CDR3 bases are TGTGCCAGCAGCCCAGCAGGGACTTCGAACACCGGGGAGCTGTTTTTT.

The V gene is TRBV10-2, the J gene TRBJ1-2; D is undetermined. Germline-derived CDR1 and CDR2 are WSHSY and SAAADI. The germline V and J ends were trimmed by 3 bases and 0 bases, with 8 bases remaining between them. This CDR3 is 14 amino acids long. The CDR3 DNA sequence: TGCGCCAGCAGTGATTCCAGAACTAACTATGGCTACACCTTC. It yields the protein CASSDSRTNYGYTF.

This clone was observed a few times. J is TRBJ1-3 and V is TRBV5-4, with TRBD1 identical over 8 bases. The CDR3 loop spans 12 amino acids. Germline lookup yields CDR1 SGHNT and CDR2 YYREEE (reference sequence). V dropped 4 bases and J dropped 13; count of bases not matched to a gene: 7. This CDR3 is CASSPGQGSIYF. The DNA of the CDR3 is TGTGCCAGCAGCCCCGGACAGGGATCAATATATTTT.

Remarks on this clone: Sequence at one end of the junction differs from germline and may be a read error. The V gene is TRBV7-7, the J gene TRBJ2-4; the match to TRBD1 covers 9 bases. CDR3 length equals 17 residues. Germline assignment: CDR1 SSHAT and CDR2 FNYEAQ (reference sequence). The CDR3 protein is CASRQREDRGTKNIQYF. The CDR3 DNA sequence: TGTGCTAGCAGACAAAGGGAGGACAGGGGAACCAAAAACATTCAGTACTTC.

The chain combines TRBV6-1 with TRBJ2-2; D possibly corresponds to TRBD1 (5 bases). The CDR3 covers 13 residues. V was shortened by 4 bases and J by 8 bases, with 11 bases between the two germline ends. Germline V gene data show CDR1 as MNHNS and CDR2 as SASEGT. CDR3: CASSGSRVGELFF. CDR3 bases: TGTGCCAGCAGTGGATCCAGGGTTGGGGAGCTGTTTTTT.

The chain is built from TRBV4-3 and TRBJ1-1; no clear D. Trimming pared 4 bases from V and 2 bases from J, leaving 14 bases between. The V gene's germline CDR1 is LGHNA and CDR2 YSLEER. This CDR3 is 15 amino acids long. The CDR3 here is CASSLSGVRNTEAFF. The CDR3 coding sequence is TGCGCCAGCAGCCTCAGTGGGGTTAGAAACACTGAAGCTTTCTTT.

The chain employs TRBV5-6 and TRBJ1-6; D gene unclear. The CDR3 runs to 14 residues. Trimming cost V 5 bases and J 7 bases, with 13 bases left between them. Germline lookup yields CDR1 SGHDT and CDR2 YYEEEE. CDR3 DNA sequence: TGTGCCAGCAGTTATGAGACGGTGAATTCACCCCTCCACTTT. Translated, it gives CASSYETVNSPLHF.

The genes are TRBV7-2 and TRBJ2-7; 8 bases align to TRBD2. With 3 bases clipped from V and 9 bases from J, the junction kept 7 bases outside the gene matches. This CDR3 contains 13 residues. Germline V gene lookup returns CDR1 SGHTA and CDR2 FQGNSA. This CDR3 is CASSFSGTSTQYF. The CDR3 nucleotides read TGTGCCAGCAGCTTTTCCGGGACTAGTACGCAGTACTTC.

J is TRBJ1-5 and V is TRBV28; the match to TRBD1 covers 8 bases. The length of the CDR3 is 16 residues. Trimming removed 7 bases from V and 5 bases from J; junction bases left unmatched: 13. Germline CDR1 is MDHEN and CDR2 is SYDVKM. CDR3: CASTPRLDRAYQPQHF. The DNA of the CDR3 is TGTGCCAGCACCCCTAGACTGGACAGGGCCTATCAGCCCCAGCATTTT.

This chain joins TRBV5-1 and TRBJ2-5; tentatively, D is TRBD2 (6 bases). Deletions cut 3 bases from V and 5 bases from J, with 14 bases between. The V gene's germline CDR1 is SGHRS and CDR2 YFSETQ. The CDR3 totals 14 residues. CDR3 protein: CASSSSSGRETQYF. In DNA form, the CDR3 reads TGCGCCAGCAGCTCCTCAAGCGGGCGGGAGACCCAGTACTTC.

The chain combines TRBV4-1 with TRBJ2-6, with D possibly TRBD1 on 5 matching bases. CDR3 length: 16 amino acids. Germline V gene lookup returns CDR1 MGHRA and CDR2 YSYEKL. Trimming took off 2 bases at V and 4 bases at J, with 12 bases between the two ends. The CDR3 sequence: CASSQTPRAGANVLTF. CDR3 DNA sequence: TGCGCCAGCAGCCAAACCCCCAGGGCCGGGGCCAACGTCCTGACTTTC.